The rows below give T cell receptor beta chains drawn from one sample of a study of PD-1 blockade in classical Hodgkin lymphoma. TCRdb's copy holds only in-frame clones and misses some; the assay was immunoSEQ multiplex PCR. The table has around 99,000 clones, 75% to 85% seen once; the top ten hold 16%. Material: peripheral blood mononuclear cells (PBMCs), obtained before the second cycle of nivolumab. The receptors stem from a human donor with classical Hodgkin lymphoma. CDR3s include the opening cysteine and the closing phenylalanine or tryptophan. A D gene is named only where the DNA matches it firmly.

v_gene	d_gene	j_gene	CDR3nt	CDR3aa
TRBV7-2	-	TRBJ2-7	TGTGCCAGCAGCTTATTGGCAGGTTACGAGCAGTACTTC	CASSLLAGYEQYF
TRBV5-6	TRBD1	TRBJ1-1	TGTGCCAGCAGCGCCGGGACAGGGGGAAACACTGAAGCTTTCTTT	CASSAGTGGNTEAFF
TRBV7-2	-	TRBJ2-1	TGTGCCAGCAGTCGAGGACGGGATGAGCAGTTCTTC	CASSRGRDEQFF
TRBV14	-	TRBJ2-1	TGTGCCAGCAGCCGCGACAGGAGCTCCTACAATGAGCAGTTCTTC	CASSRDRSSYNEQFF
TRBV4-3	TRBD2	TRBJ2-1	TGCGCCAGCAGTAAACTAGCGGGAGGGCCGAATGAGCAGTTCTTC	CASSKLAGGPNEQFF
TRBV19	TRBD1	TRBJ2-1	TGTGCCAGTAGTCCCCAGGGGGTTGCCTACAATGAGCAGTTCTTC	CASSPQGVAYNEQFF
TRBV28	-	TRBJ1-1	TGTGCCAGCAGTCCCCCGGGAAGGAACACTGAAGCTTTCTTT	CASSPPGRNTEAFF
TRBV10-3	TRBD2	TRBJ2-5	TGTGCCATCAGTTCTAGCGGGGAAGAGACCCAGTACTTC	CAISSSGEETQYF
TRBV18	-	TRBJ1-1	TGTGCCAGCTCAACAACAGGGAACACTGAAGCTTTCTTT	CASSTTGNTEAFF
TRBV7-9	TRBD2	TRBJ2-7	TGTGCCAGCAGCTTACGGGAACTAGCGGGCTACGAGCAGTACTTC	CASSLRELAGYEQYF
TRBV5-5	-	TRBJ2-7	TGTGCCAGCAGCTTGTATCTCGGGAACTACGAGCAGTACTTC	CASSLYLGNYEQYF
TRBV19	-	TRBJ2-3	TGTGCCAGTAGTATATGGGGAGTAGATACGCAGTATTTT	CASSIWGVDTQYF
TRBV28	TRBD2	TRBJ2-5	TGTGCCAGCAGTTCAATTAACCAGGGACTAGCGGGAGGAGAGACCCAGTACTTC	CASSSINQGLAGGETQYF
TRBV29-1	-	TRBJ2-1	TGCAGCGTTGATGGGGGGACCTACAATGAGCAGTTCTTC	CSVDGGTYNEQFF